This T cell receptor (beta chain) was identified in a study of T cells in Graves' hyperthyroidism and ophthalmopathy. Study-level results: Most clonotypes expanded in thyroid above 0.001 were likewise present in blood.

The source material, RNA transcripts, was used to amplify TCR beta CDR3 regions. First-round RT-PCR of the TCR CDR3 relied on the HTBI primer set. From the multiplex PCR reads, TCRdb called clonotypes with MiXCR, one entry per CDR3 protein. The sample has under 350,000 distinct CDR3 sequences, 15% to 20% seen once. V lost 6 bases, J lost 3 bases, and 14 bases lay in between. CDR1 and CDR2 (germline): MNHEY, SVGEGT. The CDR3 extends over 15 amino acids. Diagnostic decisions used clinical symptoms, serum thyroxine and TRAb, thyroid ultrasound and orbital computed tomography. The sample holds one count of this clonotype. Its antigen is unknown.

Sequencing used blood. The gene calls are TRBV6-2 or TRBV6-3 and TRBJ2-2, with D uncertain. This clonotype was obtained from a woman aged 55 to 70 with Graves' ophthalmopathy. The CDR3 DNA follows: TGTGCCAGCAGCCCGTCCCACCGGGACACCGGGGAGCTGTTTTTT. It yields the protein CASSPSHRDTGELFF.